The TCR beta chain under discussion was sequenced for a study of T cell responses to AZD1222 COVID-19 vaccine. Assay used: immunoSEQ multiplex PCR; TCRdb lists only in-frame clones, some missing. The sample has some 86,000 clones, more than 75% seen once. This clone was observed a single time. This sequence originates from an adult in good health. The material sequenced was peripheral blood, taken on day 0 of AZD1222 vaccination.

CDR3: CAISSPLGQGRDGYTF. CDR3 nucleotide sequence: TGTGCCATCAGTTCCCCTTTGGGACAGGGAAGGGATGGCTACACCTTC. The V gene is TRBV10-3, the J gene TRBJ1-2; 9 bases align to TRBD1. Germline CDR1 and CDR2: ENHRY and SYGVKD. This CDR3 region has 16 residues. J gave up 6 bases and V 5 bases, and 13 bases lay outside the gene matches.